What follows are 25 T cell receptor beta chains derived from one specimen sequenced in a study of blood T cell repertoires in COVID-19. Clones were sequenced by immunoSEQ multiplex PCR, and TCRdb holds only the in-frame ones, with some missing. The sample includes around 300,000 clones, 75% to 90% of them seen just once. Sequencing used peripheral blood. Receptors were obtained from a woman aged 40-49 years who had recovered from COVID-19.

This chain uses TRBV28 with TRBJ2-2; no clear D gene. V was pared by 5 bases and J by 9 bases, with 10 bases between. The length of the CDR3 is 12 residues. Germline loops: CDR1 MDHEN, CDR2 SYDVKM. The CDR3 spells CASSPGRRELFF. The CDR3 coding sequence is TGTGCCAGCAGTCCCGGTCGCAGGGAGCTGTTTTTT.

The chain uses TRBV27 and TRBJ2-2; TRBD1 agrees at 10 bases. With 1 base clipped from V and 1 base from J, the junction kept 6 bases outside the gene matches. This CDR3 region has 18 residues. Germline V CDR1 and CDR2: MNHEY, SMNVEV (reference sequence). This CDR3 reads CASSLFGQGERNTGELFF. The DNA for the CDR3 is TGTGCCAGCAGTTTATTCGGACAGGGGGAGCGGAACACCGGGGAGCTGTTTTTT.

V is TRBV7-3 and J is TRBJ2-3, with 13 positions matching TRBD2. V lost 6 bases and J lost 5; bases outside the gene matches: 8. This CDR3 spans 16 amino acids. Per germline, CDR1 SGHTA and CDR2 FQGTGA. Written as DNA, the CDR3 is TGTGCCAGCAGTCCCGGACTAGCGGGAGATGGAGATACGCAGTATTTT. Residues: CASSPGLAGDGDTQYF. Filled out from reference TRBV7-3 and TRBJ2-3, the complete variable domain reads GAGVSQTPSNKVTEKGKYVELRCDPISGHTALYWYRQSLGQGPEFLIYFQGTGAADDSGLPNDRFFAVRPEGSVSTLKIQRTERGDSAVYLCASSPGLAGDGDTQYFGPGTRLTVL.

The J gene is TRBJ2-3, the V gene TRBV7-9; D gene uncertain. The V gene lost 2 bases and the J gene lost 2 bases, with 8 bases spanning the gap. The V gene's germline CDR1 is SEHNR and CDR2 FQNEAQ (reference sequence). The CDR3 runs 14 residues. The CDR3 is CASSLLVSTDTQYF. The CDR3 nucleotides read TGTGCCAGCAGCTTACTAGTTTCCACAGATACGCAGTATTTT.

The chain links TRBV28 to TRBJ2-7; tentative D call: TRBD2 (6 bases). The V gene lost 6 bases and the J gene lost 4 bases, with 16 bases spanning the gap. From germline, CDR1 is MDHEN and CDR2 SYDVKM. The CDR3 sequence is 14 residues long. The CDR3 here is CASRDSGSQYEQYF. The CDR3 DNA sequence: TGTGCCAGCAGAGACTCCGGGAGTCAATACGAGCAGTACTTC.

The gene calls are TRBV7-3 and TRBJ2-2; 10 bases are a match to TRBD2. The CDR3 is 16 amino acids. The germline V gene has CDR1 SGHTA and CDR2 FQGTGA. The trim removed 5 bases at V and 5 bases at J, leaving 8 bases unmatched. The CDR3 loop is CASSPLAGGTTGELFF. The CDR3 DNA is TGTGCCAGCAGCCCCTTAGCGGGAGGTACTACCGGGGAGCTGTTTTTT.

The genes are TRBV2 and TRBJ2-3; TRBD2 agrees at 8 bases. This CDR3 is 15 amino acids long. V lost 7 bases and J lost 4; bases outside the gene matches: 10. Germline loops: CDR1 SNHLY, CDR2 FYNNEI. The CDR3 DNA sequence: TGTGCCAGCAACCCGGGACTAGGTGTCGCAGATACGCAGTATTTT. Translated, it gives CASNPGLGVADTQYF.

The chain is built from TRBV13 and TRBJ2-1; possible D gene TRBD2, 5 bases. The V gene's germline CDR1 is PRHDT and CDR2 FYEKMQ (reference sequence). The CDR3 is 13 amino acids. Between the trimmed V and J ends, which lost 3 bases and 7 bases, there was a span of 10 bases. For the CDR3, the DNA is TGTGCCAGCAGCTTGTTTAGCGAGAATGAGCAGTTCTTC. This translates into CASSLFSENEQFF.

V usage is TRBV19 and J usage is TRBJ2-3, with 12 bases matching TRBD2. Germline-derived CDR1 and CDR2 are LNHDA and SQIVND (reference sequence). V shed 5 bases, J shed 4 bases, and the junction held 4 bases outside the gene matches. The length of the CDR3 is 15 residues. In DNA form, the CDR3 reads TGTGCCAGTAGTCCCGGGACTAGCGGGTCAGATACGCAGTATTTT. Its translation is CASSPGTSGSDTQYF. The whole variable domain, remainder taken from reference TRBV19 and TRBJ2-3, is DGGITQSPKYLFRKEGQNVTLSCEQNLNHDAMYWYRQDPGQGLRLIYYSQIVNDFQKGDIAEGYSVSREKKESFPLTVTSAQKNPTAFYLCASSPGTSGSDTQYFGPGTRLTVL.

The CDR3 is CASSPRGGQGTSEAFF. The CDR3 DNA sequence: TGCGCCAGCAGCCCCCGAGGCGGGCAGGGGACGTCTGAAGCTTTCTTT. The J gene is TRBJ1-1, the V gene TRBV5-1; D might be TRBD1 (6 bases). CDR3 length equals 16 residues. Trimming left V 4 bases short and J 6 bases short, with 22 bases between. CDR1 is SGHRS and CDR2 is YFSETQ in the germline V gene. Full variable domain (outside the CDR3, taken from reference TRBV5-1 and TRBJ1-1): KAGVTQTPRYLIKTRGQQVTLSCSPISGHRSVSWYQQTPGQGLQFLFEYFSETQRNKGNFPGRFSGRQFSNSRSEMNVSTLELGDSALYLCASSPRGGQGTSEAFFGQGTRLTVV.

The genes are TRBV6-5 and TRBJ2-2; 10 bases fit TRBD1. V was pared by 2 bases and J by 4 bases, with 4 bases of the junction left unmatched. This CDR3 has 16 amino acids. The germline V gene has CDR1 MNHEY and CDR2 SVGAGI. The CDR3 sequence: CASSYTRTGGTGELFF. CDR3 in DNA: TGTGCCAGCAGTTACACTAGGACAGGGGGCACCGGGGAGCTGTTTTTT.

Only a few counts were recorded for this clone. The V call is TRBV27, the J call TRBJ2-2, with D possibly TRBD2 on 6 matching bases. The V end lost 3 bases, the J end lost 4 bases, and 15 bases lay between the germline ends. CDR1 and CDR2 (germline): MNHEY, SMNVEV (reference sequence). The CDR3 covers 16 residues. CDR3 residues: CASSFGGIGPTGELFF. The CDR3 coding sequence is TGTGCCAGCAGTTTCGGCGGGATAGGGCCCACCGGGGAGCTGTTTTTT.

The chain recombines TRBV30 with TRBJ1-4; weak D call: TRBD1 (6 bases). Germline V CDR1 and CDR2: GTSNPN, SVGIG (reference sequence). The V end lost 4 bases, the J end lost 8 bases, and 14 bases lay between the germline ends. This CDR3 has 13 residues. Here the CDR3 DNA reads TGTGCCTGGACCGAACAGGGAAAGGAAAAACTGTTTTTT. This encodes CAWTEQGKEKLFF. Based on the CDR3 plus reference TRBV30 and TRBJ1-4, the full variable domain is SQTIHQWPATLVQPVGSPLSLECTVEGTSNPNLYWYRQAAGRGLQLLFYSVGIGQISSEVPQNLSASRPQDRQFILSSKKLLLSDSGFYLCAWTEQGKEKLFFGSGTQLSVL.

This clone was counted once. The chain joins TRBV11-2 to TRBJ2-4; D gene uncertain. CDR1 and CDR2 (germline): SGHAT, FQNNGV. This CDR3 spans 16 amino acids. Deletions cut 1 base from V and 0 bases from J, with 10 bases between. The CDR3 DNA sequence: TGTGCCAGCAGCTTAGGGTTTACGGGAGCCAAAAACATTCAGTACTTC. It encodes CASSLGFTGAKNIQYF.

CDR3 sequence (DNA): TGTGCCAGCAGCGGCGGGGCGGGGTTCAATGAAAAACTGTTTTTT. This gives the protein CASSGGAGFNEKLFF. The V call is TRBV9, the J call TRBJ1-4; the D gene is possibly TRBD1 (5 bases). Germline V gene data show CDR1 as SGDLS and CDR2 as YYNGEE. The CDR3 loop spans 15 amino acids. V lost 3 bases to trimming and J lost 5 bases, with 14 bases between them.

CDR3 coding DNA: TGTGCCAGCAGTCCTGACAGGGGTAATGAAAAACTGTTTTTT. The encoded protein is CASSPDRGNEKLFF. The chain is built from TRBV2 and TRBJ1-4; 8 bases fit TRBD1. Germline V lookup: CDR1 SNHLY, CDR2 FYNNEI. V trimming: 5 bases; J trimming: 4 bases; junction bases outside the gene matches: 3. This CDR3 is 14 amino acids long. Drawing the rest from reference TRBV2 and TRBJ1-4, the complete variable domain is EPEVTQTPSHQVTQMGQEVILRCVPISNHLYFYWYRQILGQKVEFLVSFYNNEISEKSEIFDDQFSVERPDGSNFTLKIRSTKLEDSAMYFCASSPDRGNEKLFFGSGTQLSVL.

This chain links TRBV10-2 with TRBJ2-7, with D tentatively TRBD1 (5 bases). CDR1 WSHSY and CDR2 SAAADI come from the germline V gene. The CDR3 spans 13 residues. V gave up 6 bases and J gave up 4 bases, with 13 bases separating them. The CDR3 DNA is TGCGCCAGCAGGGGGCGCAAGGAATACGAGCAGTACTTC. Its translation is CASRGRKEYEQYF.

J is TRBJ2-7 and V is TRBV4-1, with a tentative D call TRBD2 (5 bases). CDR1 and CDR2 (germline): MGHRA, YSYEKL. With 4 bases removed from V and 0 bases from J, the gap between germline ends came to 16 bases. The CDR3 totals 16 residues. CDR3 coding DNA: TGCGCCAGCAGCCTCGGGGTCCTCCGGAGCTCCTACGAGCAGTACTTC. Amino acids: CASSLGVLRSSYEQYF.

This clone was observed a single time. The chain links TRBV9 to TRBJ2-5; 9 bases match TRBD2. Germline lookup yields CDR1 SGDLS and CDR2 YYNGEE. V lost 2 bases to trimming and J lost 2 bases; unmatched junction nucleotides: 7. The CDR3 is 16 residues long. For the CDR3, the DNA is TGTGCCAGCAGCGTCTCCGGCAGCGGGGGGCAAGAGACCCAGTACTTC. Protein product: CASSVSGSGGQETQYF.

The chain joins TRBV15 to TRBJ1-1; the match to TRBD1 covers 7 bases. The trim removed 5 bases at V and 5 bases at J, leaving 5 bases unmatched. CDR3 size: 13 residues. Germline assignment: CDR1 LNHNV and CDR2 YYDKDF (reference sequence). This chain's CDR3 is CATSDRVGTEAFF. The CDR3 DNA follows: TGTGCCACCAGCGACAGGGTGGGAACTGAAGCTTTCTTT.

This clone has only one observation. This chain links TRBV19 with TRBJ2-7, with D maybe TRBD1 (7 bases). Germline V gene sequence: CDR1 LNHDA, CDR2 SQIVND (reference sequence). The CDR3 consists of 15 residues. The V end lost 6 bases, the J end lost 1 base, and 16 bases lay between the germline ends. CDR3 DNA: TGTGCCAGTAGCACAAATGCGGGACAGTCCTACGAGCAGTACTTC. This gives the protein CASSTNAGQSYEQYF.

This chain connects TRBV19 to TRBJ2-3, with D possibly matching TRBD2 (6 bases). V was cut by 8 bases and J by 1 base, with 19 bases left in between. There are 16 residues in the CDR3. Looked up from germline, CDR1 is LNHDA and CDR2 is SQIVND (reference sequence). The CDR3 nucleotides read TGTGCCAGTGGCCCAGGAGTTAGCGGTCGCACAGATACGCAGTATTTT. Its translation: CASGPGVSGRTDTQYF.

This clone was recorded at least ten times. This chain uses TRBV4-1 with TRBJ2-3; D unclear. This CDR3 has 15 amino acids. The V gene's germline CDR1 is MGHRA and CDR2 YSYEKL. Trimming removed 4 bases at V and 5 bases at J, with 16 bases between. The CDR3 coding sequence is TGCGCCAGCAGCCTATCAATCCCCGCCGGAGATACGCAGTATTTT. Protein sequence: CASSLSIPAGDTQYF.

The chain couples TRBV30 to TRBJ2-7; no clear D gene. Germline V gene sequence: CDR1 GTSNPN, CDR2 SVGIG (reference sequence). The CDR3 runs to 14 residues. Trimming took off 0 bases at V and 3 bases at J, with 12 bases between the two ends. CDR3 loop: CAWSVGLGRYEQYF. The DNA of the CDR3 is TGTGCCTGGAGTGTGGGCCTGGGTCGCTACGAGCAGTACTTC.

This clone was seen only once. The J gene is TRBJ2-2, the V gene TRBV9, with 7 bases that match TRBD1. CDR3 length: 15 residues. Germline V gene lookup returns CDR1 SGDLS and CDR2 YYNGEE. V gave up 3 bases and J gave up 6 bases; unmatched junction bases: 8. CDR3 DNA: TGTGCCAGCAGCGAGGGGCAGGGGGTATCCGGGGAGCTGTTTTTT. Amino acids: CASSEGQGVSGELFF. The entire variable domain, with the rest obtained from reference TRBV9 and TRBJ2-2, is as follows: DSGVTQTPKHLITATGQRVTLRCSPRSGDLSVYWYQQSLDQGLQFLIQYYNGEERAKGNILERFSAQQFPDLHSELNLSSLELGDSALYFCASSEGQGVSGELFFGEGSRLTVL.